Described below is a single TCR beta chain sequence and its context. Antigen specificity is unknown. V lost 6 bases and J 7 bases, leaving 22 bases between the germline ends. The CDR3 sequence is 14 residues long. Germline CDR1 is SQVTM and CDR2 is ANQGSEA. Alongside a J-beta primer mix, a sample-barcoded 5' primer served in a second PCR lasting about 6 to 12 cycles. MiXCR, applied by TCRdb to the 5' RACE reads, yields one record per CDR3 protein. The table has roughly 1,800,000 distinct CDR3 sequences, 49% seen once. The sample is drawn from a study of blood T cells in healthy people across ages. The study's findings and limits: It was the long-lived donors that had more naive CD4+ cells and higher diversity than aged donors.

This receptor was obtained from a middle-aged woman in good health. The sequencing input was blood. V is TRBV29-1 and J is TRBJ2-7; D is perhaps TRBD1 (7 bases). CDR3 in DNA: TGCAGCGTCAATCGTGGAGGGGGCGGGTATGAGCAGTACTTC. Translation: CSVNRGGGGYEQYF.